This T cell receptor (beta chain) was profiled in a study of somatic mutations in cytotoxic T cells in rheumatoid arthritis (dated by TCRdb to the late 2010s). Broadly, across the study: Patient peripheral blood (about 31 ml EDTA) was drawn right after diagnosis and before any treatment started. Median age was essentially the same in the patient group and the control group. Sorted V beta1+ cells also underwent TCRB sequencing, and some V beta antibody-stained T-cell populations were flow-sorted at nearly 100% purity on a FACSAria II or Sony SH800. TCRB deep sequencing was performed for roughly 66 rheumatoid arthritis patients and about 20 healthy controls. The study asked whether expanded CD8+ T-cell clones in newly diagnosed, untreated rheumatoid arthritis carry somatic mutations, and used TCRB deep sequencing to characterize clonality.

Of note for this clone: Its antigen remains undetermined. No base quality values were provided; no much bigger clone lies one nucleotide off.

The investigation overall reported the following: It was unknown which antigens the expanded CD8+ clones targeted, and their absence from virus-specific databases did not exclude viral specificity. The largest CD8+ clone made up more than 20% of CD8+ cells in about an eighth of the roughly 65 patients, and blood and synovial fluid shared several identical CD8+ TCRB sequences. CD8+ T-cell clonality in rheumatoid arthritis patients was not significantly different from that in age-matched healthy controls. Healthy controls showed no age-related increase in CD8+ clonality, whereas patients did (Spearman r of about 0.53). The slight underrepresentation of TRBV07 in patients was not corrected for multiple comparisons.

After removal of 3 bases from V and 0 bases from J, the junction retains 8 bases not matched to a gene. Spanning cysteine to phenylalanine, the CDR3 consists of 16 amino acids. Of the read, only the CDR3 DNA is kept; its 48 bases are in frame from base 1. As encoded in the germline V gene, CDR1 is SGDLS while CDR2 is YYNGEE. CD4+ and CD8+ cells were isolated by positive magnetic bead selection on an AutoMACS, and purity was checked by flow cytometry. A TCR V beta antibody panel was used in flow cytometry to screen first for clonal expansions, which were then characterized by TCRB deep sequencing of sorted CD8+ fractions. Isolation of peripheral blood mononuclear cells was done through Ficoll-Paque PLUS density gradient separation. DNA from CD4-enriched, CD8-enriched or PBMC samples was extracted using Nucleospin Tissue or Tissue XS kits and then quantified on a Qubit 2.0 fluorometer. The immunoSEQ assay was applied to genomic DNA for TCRB CDR3 sequencing. Per the original workflow: When patient CD8+ clones exceeding 1% were checked against published virus-specific TCRB sequences, only a few matched. Analyses were restricted to productive TCRB rearrangements. Clonality was expressed as a Shannon entropy-based productive clonality index, with each clone defined by a unique TCRB CDR3 sequence. The template counts of each clone relative to the total templates per sample were used to calculate repertoire overlap between two samples. A correlation with a Spearman r of approximately 0.58 was found between V-gene usage by flow cytometry and V-gene usage by TCRB sequencing. TCRdb took this table from immuneACCESS and kept in-frame rearrangements with V and J called. Such tables lack part of the clones; where checked against another copy, unresolved V genes explain under half of the gap, and the rest is unexplained. V, J and clone size are taken as reported in that table, and D and trimming were inferred from the DNA itself. The sample table lists 15,000 to 20,000 clones, roughly 86% of them with a count of one. Together, the top ten hold over 15% of the sample.

Sequencing was carried out using CD8+ T cells sorted from blood. The V and J segments used are TRBV9 and TRBJ1-1; 7 central nucleotides agree with TRBD1. The origin of this receptor is a woman between 45 and 60 years old with rheumatoid arthritis. The CDR3: CASSARQGIMNTEAFF. The DNA is as follows: TGTGCCAGCAGCGCCCGACAGGGTATAATGAACACTGAAGCTTTCTTT.